The 23 T cell receptor beta chains below were found in one sample sequenced in a study of blood T cell repertoires in COVID-19. Sequencing used immunoSEQ multiplex PCR; TCRdb keeps in-frame clones, though not all of them. This table has a few hundred thousand clones, roughly nine tenths appearing once. The sample consisted of PBMCs or T cells enriched from blood (not recorded which). The source is a man aged 18 to 30 who had recovered from COVID-19.

The rearrangement uses TRBV27 and TRBJ2-7; 11 bases are a match to TRBD2. Germline V lookup: CDR1 MNHEY, CDR2 SMNVEV (reference sequence). This CDR3 spans 13 amino acids. Trimming removed 10 bases from V and 6 bases from J; junction bases left unmatched: 8. Here the CDR3 reads CATRIAGGLEQYF. CDR3 nucleotides: TGTGCCACTAGAATAGCGGGGGGGCTCGAGCAGTACTTC.

The V and J genes are TRBV6-5 and TRBJ1-6, with D unresolved. V lost 0 bases and J lost 7, with 10 bases in between. CDR1 and CDR2 (germline): MNHEY, SVGAGI. The CDR3 sequence is 15 residues long. The CDR3 here is CASSYSKRGNSPLHF. As DNA, the CDR3 is TGTGCCAGCAGTTACTCGAAGCGCGGAAATTCACCCCTCCACTTT.

About this clone itself: The sample has other DNA sequences that encode this CDR3 too. The rearrangement joins TRBV5-5 to TRBJ2-1, with D unresolved. The CDR3 consists of 12 residues. Germline V gene lookup returns CDR1 SGHKS and CDR2 YYEKEE (reference sequence). The ends were cut back, 3 bases at V and 11 bases at J, with 12 bases in the middle. The CDR3 sequence: CASSSGWYQQFF. CDR3 DNA sequence: TGTGCCAGCAGCTCCGGGTGGTACCAGCAGTTCTTC.

The genes are TRBV28 and TRBJ2-7; 7 bases fit TRBD2. Per germline, CDR1 MDHEN and CDR2 SYDVKM. Trimming removed 7 bases from V and 4 bases from J; junction bases left unmatched: 10. This CDR3 region has 14 residues. CDR3 bases: TGTGCCAGCACCCCCGTCGGGGGACTATACGAGCAGTACTTC. Amino acids: CASTPVGGLYEQYF.

The gene calls are TRBV6-5 and TRBJ2-7; possibly TRBD1 for D (5 bases). Deletions cut 7 bases from V and 1 base from J, with 14 bases between. Germline V CDR1 and CDR2: MNHEY, SVGAGI. The CDR3 is 14 residues long. DNA of the CDR3: TGTGCCAGCACGGGCCGGAGACAGTCCTACGAGCAGTACTTC. Protein product: CASTGRRQSYEQYF.

Here the CDR3 DNA reads TGTGCCAGCAGCTCCATAAACCGGACAGGGCTTGGCTACACCTTC. Protein sequence: CASSSINRTGLGYTF. The chain joins TRBV7-8 to TRBJ1-2, with 8 positions matching TRBD1. Trimming at V came to 4 bases and at J to 7 bases, leaving 11 bases not matched to a gene. CDR3 size: 15 residues. The germline gives CDR1 SGHVS, CDR2 FQNEAQ.

This clone appeared once. The J gene is TRBJ1-2, the V gene TRBV7-6, with unresolved D. Per the germline V gene, CDR1 is SGHVS and CDR2 is FNYEAQ. The CDR3 runs 16 residues. V lost 1 base to trimming and J lost 4 bases, with 16 bases between them. CDR3 sequence (DNA): TGTGCCAGCAGCTTAGGTACGCCCGGAGGTACCTATGGCTACACCTTC. Residues: CASSLGTPGGTYGYTF.

The CDR3 region has the DNA TGTGCCAGCAGCACGCAGGGTTATGGCTACACCTTC. It is translated as CASSTQGYGYTF. The gene calls are TRBV11-3 and TRBJ1-2; D perhaps matches TRBD1 (5 bases). The CDR3 covers 12 residues. The germline V and J ends were trimmed by 5 bases and 5 bases, with 9 bases remaining between them. Per the germline V gene, CDR1 is SGHNT and CDR2 is YENEEA.

The chain couples TRBV6-5 to TRBJ1-5; D is ambiguous. From germline, CDR1 is MNHEY and CDR2 SVGAGI. The CDR3 contains 15 residues. The ends were cut back, 6 bases at V and 7 bases at J, with 19 bases in the middle. The CDR3 bases are TGTGCCAGCAGACCGCGTGCGACATTCCTGCAGCCCCAGCATTTT. This translates into CASRPRATFLQPQHF.

This clone appeared once. The rearrangement links TRBV5-1 to TRBJ1-1; 8 nucleotides line up with TRBD1. Per the germline V gene, CDR1 is SGHRS and CDR2 is YFSETQ. V was clipped by 5 bases and J by 0 bases; unmatched bases: 3. CDR3 length equals 14 residues. CDR3 amino acids: CASRGQDMNTEAFF. CDR3 coding DNA: TGCGCCAGCAGGGGACAGGATATGAACACTGAAGCTTTCTTT.

CDR3 residues: CASSLATSGSETQYF. The CDR3 region has the DNA TGTGCCAGCAGCCTGGCGACTAGCGGGAGTGAGACCCAGTACTTC. The chain recombines TRBV7-9 with TRBJ2-5; 12 positions agree with TRBD2. This CDR3 has 15 amino acids. Germline V gene lookup returns CDR1 SEHNR and CDR2 FQNEAQ (reference sequence). V gave up 5 bases and J gave up 5 bases; unmatched junction bases: 6.

The chain is built from TRBV9 and TRBJ2-1; 10 nucleotides line up with TRBD2. Per the germline V gene, CDR1 is SGDLS and CDR2 is YYNGEE. This CDR3 is 16 amino acids long. Trimming at V came to 4 bases and at J to 6 bases, leaving 10 bases not matched to a gene. CDR3: CASSPFGAGGANEQFF. Written as DNA, the CDR3 is TGTGCCAGCAGCCCCTTTGGAGCGGGAGGGGCCAATGAGCAGTTCTTC.

This clone has a count of ten or more. The rearrangement links TRBV7-2 to TRBJ2-7, with TRBD1 matching 11 bases. The CDR3 spans 16 residues. V lost 6 bases to trimming and J lost 2 bases; unmatched junction nucleotides: 9. CDR1 SGHTA and CDR2 FQGNSA come from the germline V gene. As DNA, the CDR3 is TGTGCCAGCAGGCCGGACCCGGGACAGGGGGCCTACGAGCAGTACTTC. This gives the protein CASRPDPGQGAYEQYF. The full variable domain, with the rest looked up from reference TRBV7-2 and TRBJ2-7, is GAGVSQSPSNKVTEKGKDVELRCDPISGHTALYWYRQSLGQGLEFLIYFQGNSAPDKSGLPSDRFSAERTGGSVSTLTIQRTQQEDSAVYLCASRPDPGQGAYEQYFGPGTRLTVT.

This chain links TRBV5-4 with TRBJ1-1; D is possibly TRBD1 (6 bases). The V gene lost 2 bases and the J gene lost 1 base, with 12 bases spanning the gap. The CDR3 is made up of 15 amino acids. The germline V gene encodes CDR1 SGHNT and CDR2 YYREEE (reference sequence). The CDR3 coding sequence is TGTGCCAGCAGCTTCAGGGGTGGCTCGAACACTGAAGCTTTCTTT. Translating gives CASSFRGGSNTEAFF.

The chain couples TRBV5-4 to TRBJ2-3; 13 nucleotides match TRBD2. Germline CDR1 is SGHNT and CDR2 is YYREEE (reference sequence). V lost 0 bases and J lost 5; bases outside the gene matches: 9. This CDR3 comprises 18 residues. The chain's CDR3 is CASSLGTSGSYGGDTQYF. In DNA form, the CDR3 reads TGTGCCAGCAGCTTGGGGACTAGCGGGAGCTACGGCGGAGATACGCAGTATTTT.

The chain employs TRBV19 and TRBJ1-4; D is ambiguous. This CDR3 spans 14 amino acids. With 5 bases removed from V and 8 bases from J, the gap between germline ends came to 15 bases. CDR1 and CDR2 from the germline V gene are LNHDA and SQIVND (reference sequence). Here the CDR3 reads CASSQIGREEKLFF. The DNA of the CDR3 is TGTGCCAGTAGTCAGATAGGGAGGGAGGAAAAACTGTTTTTT.

This rearrangement joins TRBV2 to TRBJ1-2; tentative D call: TRBD1 (6 bases). Per the germline V gene, CDR1 is SNHLY and CDR2 is FYNNEI. CDR3 length: 16 amino acids. V was clipped by 7 bases and J by 0 bases, with 18 bases between them. CDR3 sequence reads: CASTPRTDRTNYGYTF. CDR3 nucleotides: TGTGCCAGCACCCCACGGACAGACAGAACTAACTATGGCTACACCTTC.

V gene TRBV9 combines with J gene TRBJ2-1; the match to TRBD2 covers 8 bases. This CDR3 is 15 amino acids long. Germline CDR1 is SGDLS and CDR2 is YYNGEE. V was clipped by 0 bases and J by 3 bases; unmatched bases: 2. The CDR3 sequence: CASSVEAGVYNEQFF. CDR3 DNA: TGTGCCAGCAGCGTAGAAGCGGGAGTCTACAATGAGCAGTTCTTC.

The chain couples TRBV2 to TRBJ1-5; tentative D call: TRBD1 (5 bases). This CDR3 contains 15 residues. Trimming removed 5 bases from V and 6 bases from J, with 17 bases in between. Germline V gene data show CDR1 as SNHLY and CDR2 as FYNNEI. CDR3 nucleotides: TGTGCCAGCAGTCAACCCTCGGGGACTATTCAGCCCCAGCATTTT. It specifies CASSQPSGTIQPQHF.

This clone has just one count. The chain joins TRBV6-1 to TRBJ2-3; 10 bases fit TRBD2. This CDR3 region has 16 residues. Germline V gene data show CDR1 as MNHNS and CDR2 as SASEGT. Trimming cost V 3 bases and J 4 bases; bases outside gene matches: 7. The chain's CDR3 is CASSDTSGIVADTQYF. CDR3 coding DNA: TGTGCCAGCAGTGACACTAGCGGGATTGTGGCAGATACGCAGTATTTT.

This chain uses TRBV7-9 with TRBJ2-7; D is perhaps TRBD2 (7 bases). V lost 4 bases and J 3 bases, leaving 13 bases between the germline ends. This CDR3 spans 14 amino acids. The germline CDR1 and CDR2 sequences are SEHNR and FQNEAQ (reference sequence). CDR3 coding DNA: TGTGCCAGCAGCTCGGCGGGGGCGGTCTACGAGCAGTACTTC. Translating gives CASSSAGAVYEQYF.

The rearrangement links TRBV28 to TRBJ2-7, with 9 nucleotides matching TRBD1. The CDR3 consists of 13 residues. Germline V CDR1 and CDR2: MDHEN, SYDVKM. V was clipped by 3 bases and J by 6 bases; unmatched bases: 3. CDR3 in amino acids: CASSLGQGFEQYF. CDR3 nucleotides: TGTGCCAGCAGTTTGGGACAGGGATTCGAGCAGTACTTC.

J is TRBJ2-1 and V is TRBV5-4, with 8 bases lining up with TRBD2. Looked up from germline, CDR1 is SGHNT and CDR2 is YYREEE (reference sequence). The V gene end was trimmed by 5 bases and the J gene end by 10 bases; junction bases not matched to a gene: 14. CDR3 length: 15 residues. The CDR3 is CASSLIGRAMGEQFF. The CDR3 DNA is TGTGCCAGCAGTCTTATCGGGAGGGCCATGGGAGAGCAGTTCTTC.